The next 30 T cell receptor beta chains were all read from a single sample in a study of blood T cell repertoires in COVID-19. The protocol was immunoSEQ multiplex PCR, while the TCRdb copy is restricted to in-frame clones and leaves out a portion. This sample has roughly 350,000 clones; approximately 90% occur once, and the top ten carry roughly 4%. Input material: peripheral blood. The receptors stem from a woman in her fifties or sixties with active or convalescent COVID-19.

This clone was picked up one time. The CDR3 protein is CASSLMGTDEQFF. CDR3 bases: TGTGCCAGCAGCTTAATGGGGACAGATGAGCAGTTCTTC. This sequence joins TRBV7-3 and TRBJ2-1, with 7 nucleotides matching TRBD1. CDR3 size: 13 residues. Germline V gives CDR1 SGHTA, CDR2 FQGTGA. Trimming took 1 base from V and 8 from J; bases not matched to a gene: 2.

This rearrangement joins TRBV5-1 to TRBJ1-6, with TRBD1 matching over 8 bases. Germline assignment: CDR1 SGHRS and CDR2 YFSETQ. The CDR3 consists of 19 residues. V gave up 4 bases and J gave up 9 bases; unmatched junction bases: 21. The CDR3 sequence is CASSPKILYGQGICSPLHF. CDR3 in DNA: TGCGCCAGCAGCCCGAAGATATTATACGGACAGGGAATTTGTTCACCCCTCCACTTT.

The chain has TRBV27 and TRBJ2-1, with TRBD2 matching over 13 bases. Germline V gives CDR1 MNHEY, CDR2 SMNVEV (reference sequence). This CDR3 is 14 amino acids long. Losses at the gene ends were 5 bases for V and 7 bases for J; bases not matched to a gene: 2. Here the CDR3 DNA reads TGTGCCAGCAGTGGACTAGCGGGAGTTAATGAGCAGTTCTTC. Translated: CASSGLAGVNEQFF.

CDR3 DNA: TGTGCCAGTAGTACCACCGCGGGGTCCGAGCAGTACTTC. Translating it yields CASSTTAGSEQYF. The V call is TRBV19, the J call TRBJ2-7; D perhaps matches TRBD2 (6 bases). Germline V gene data show CDR1 as LNHDA and CDR2 as SQIVND (reference sequence). The CDR3 sequence is 13 residues long. V lost 4 bases and J lost 6, with 13 bases in between.

This clone was detected only once. CDR3 bases: TGTGCCAGCAGTCCAGACGGGACAGCCTATGGCTACACCTTC. Its translation: CASSPDGTAYGYTF. This chain links TRBV6-5 with TRBJ1-2, with TRBD1 identical over 7 bases. V shed 5 bases, J shed 4 bases, and the junction held 7 bases outside the gene matches. This CDR3 is built from 14 residues. Germline assignment: CDR1 MNHEY and CDR2 SVGAGI.

This clone was observed a single time. The chain joins TRBV27 to TRBJ2-7; 9 nucleotides match TRBD1. This CDR3 is 15 amino acids long. CDR1 is MNHEY and CDR2 is SMNVEV in the germline V gene (reference sequence). Losses at the gene ends were 0 bases for V and 2 bases for J; bases not matched to a gene: 2. The CDR3 is CASSLSRTGAYEQYF. CDR3 coding DNA: TGTGCCAGCAGTTTATCTAGGACAGGGGCCTACGAGCAGTACTTC.

This chain links TRBV27 with TRBJ1-5; D remains ambiguous. The CDR3 spans 13 residues. The germline CDR1 and CDR2 sequences are MNHEY and SMNVEV (reference sequence). V lost 2 bases and J 5 bases, leaving 7 bases between the germline ends. The CDR3 DNA sequence: TGTGCCAGCAGTTTAGGGCCTCATCAGCCCCAGCATTTT. Protein product: CASSLGPHQPQHF.

The chain couples TRBV5-5 to TRBJ2-7; TRBD1 matches at 7 bases. Germline-derived CDR1 and CDR2 are SGHKS and YYEKEE (reference sequence). This CDR3 spans 15 amino acids. J was trimmed by 1 base and V by 3 bases; bases with no gene match: 7. The CDR3 region has the DNA TGTGCCAGCAGCTGGAGACAGGGTAAGTCCTACGAGCAGTACTTC. This gives the protein CASSWRQGKSYEQYF.

The rearrangement uses TRBV3-1 (or the pseudogene TRBV3-2) and TRBJ2-1; D unresolved. Germline loops: CDR1 LGHDT, CDR2 YNNKEL (reference sequence). The CDR3 has 12 residues. Trimming removed 0 bases from V and 6 bases from J, with 3 bases in between. The CDR3 is CASSQEANEQFF. The CDR3 region has the DNA TGTGCCAGCAGCCAAGAGGCCAATGAGCAGTTCTTC.

This rearrangement joins TRBV18 to TRBJ1-2; D unclear. This CDR3 region has 14 residues. Germline assignment: CDR1 KGHSH and CDR2 LQKENI. The V end was cut by 0 bases, the J end by 8 bases, with 13 bases between. CDR3 in amino acids: CASSPPGRTGGYTF. CDR3 in DNA: TGTGCCAGCTCACCACCGGGCAGGACTGGCGGCTACACCTTC.

The rearrangement joins TRBV30 to TRBJ1-1; the D gene is possibly TRBD1 (5 bases). Germline lookup yields CDR1 GTSNPN and CDR2 SVGIG (reference sequence). The germline V and J ends were trimmed by 0 bases and 1 base, with 9 bases remaining between them. This CDR3 region has 14 residues. CDR3 DNA: TGTGCCTGGAGTGTTGGGGCAGGGAACACTGAAGCTTTCTTT. It is translated as CAWSVGAGNTEAFF.

The chain carries TRBV30 and TRBJ2-1, with TRBD2 identical over 9 bases. CDR1 GTSNPN and CDR2 SVGIG come from the germline V gene (reference sequence). The CDR3 has 15 residues. V gave up 5 bases and J gave up 8 bases; unmatched junction bases: 13. This chain's CDR3 is CAWVAWREGQYEQFF. CDR3 in DNA: TGTGCCTGGGTAGCCTGGCGGGAGGGCCAGTATGAGCAGTTCTTC.

This clone was observed a single time. The chain links TRBV27 to TRBJ2-1, with 8 bases fitting TRBD1. The V gene's germline CDR1 is MNHEY and CDR2 SMNVEV (reference sequence). The V gene end was trimmed by 3 bases and the J gene end by 0 bases; junction bases not matched to a gene: 7. The CDR3 is 17 amino acids. CDR3 in amino acids: CASSFLVDRGSYNEQFF. The CDR3 DNA sequence: TGTGCCAGCAGTTTTCTGGTCGACAGGGGCTCCTACAATGAGCAGTTCTTC.

The gene calls are TRBV15 and TRBJ2-7; TRBD1 aligns across 7 bases. Germline V gene data show CDR1 as LNHNV and CDR2 as YYDKDF (reference sequence). The V segment lost 4 bases and the J segment 4 bases; nucleotides outside the gene matches: 7. The CDR3 is made up of 14 amino acids. CDR3 bases: TGTGCCACCAGCACCCCGGGACAGATTTACGAGCAGTACTTC. This encodes CATSTPGQIYEQYF.

V usage is TRBV5-4 and J usage is TRBJ2-2; D call uncertain. The CDR3 is made up of 17 amino acids. Trimming pared 5 bases from V and 5 bases from J, leaving 22 bases between. Germline V lookup: CDR1 SGHNT, CDR2 YYREEE (reference sequence). In DNA, the CDR3 is TGTGCCAGCAGAGAACGATCTACAAGGTTCGGGACCGGGGAGCTGTTTTTT. The encoded protein is CASRERSTRFGTGELFF.

The chain joins TRBV4-1 to TRBJ1-1, with TRBD1 matching over 7 bases. The CDR3 is made up of 17 amino acids. The germline V gene has CDR1 MGHRA and CDR2 YSYEKL. V lost 4 bases and J lost 7; bases outside the gene matches: 18. CDR3 DNA: TGCGCCAGCAGCCCCTCCGCCTCGGCAGGGGGTCGAGGTGAAGCTTTCTTT. It codes for CASSPSASAGGRGEAFF.

This chain connects TRBV28 to TRBJ1-6; 7 bases match TRBD1. Germline V lookup: CDR1 MDHEN, CDR2 SYDVKM. V trimming: 8 bases; J trimming: 10 bases; junction bases outside the gene matches: 11. CDR3 length: 14 residues. DNA of the CDR3: TGTGCCAGCGGGCTCAGGGGGGCGCGGTCACCCCTCCACTTT. Encoded protein: CASGLRGARSPLHF.

J is TRBJ1-2 and V is TRBV30, with D perhaps TRBD1 (6 bases). The CDR3 has 12 residues. CDR1 is GTSNPN, CDR2 SVGIG, per germline (reference sequence). V was pared by 1 base and J by 6 bases, with 9 bases between. CDR3 residues: CAWSAYRDGYTF. In nucleotides, the CDR3 is TGTGCCTGGAGTGCTTACAGGGATGGCTACACCTTC.

The chain couples TRBV18 to TRBJ2-1; 8 bases map to TRBD1. The V segment lost 3 bases and the J segment 3 bases; nucleotides outside the gene matches: 4. The CDR3 totals 15 residues. Germline CDR1 is KGHSH and CDR2 is LQKENI. The CDR3 sequence is CASSPGTGNYNEQFF. CDR3 coding DNA: TGTGCCAGCTCACCGGGGACAGGTAACTACAATGAGCAGTTCTTC.

V usage is TRBV20-1 and J usage is TRBJ2-7; TRBD2 agrees at 12 bases. V gave up 3 bases and J gave up 7 bases; unmatched junction bases: 16. Germline V gene data show CDR1 as DFQATT and CDR2 as SNEGSKA (reference sequence). The CDR3 totals 17 residues. CDR3 amino acids: CSASDRVGLAGKSEQYF. The CDR3 DNA reads as TGCAGTGCTAGTGATAGGGTCGGACTAGCGGGAAAGAGTGAGCAGTACTTC.

The V gene is TRBV7-9, the J gene TRBJ1-4; D not resolved. Per the germline V gene, CDR1 is SEHNR and CDR2 is FQNEAQ (reference sequence). The CDR3 loop spans 16 amino acids. Trimming removed 1 base at V and 4 bases at J, with 13 bases between. The CDR3 DNA reads TGTGCCAGCAGCTTAGGGCAGCAATCTAGTAATGAAAAACTGTTTTTT. It translates to CASSLGQQSSNEKLFF.

The V gene is TRBV21-1, the J gene TRBJ2-1; the D call in the table, TRBD2, was not verified against the DNA. TRBV21-1 represents a pseudogene. The CDR3 is 20 amino acids. CDR3 bases: TGTGCCAGCAGCAAAGTGTTTATACTAGCGGGAGGTATTTACTACAATGAGCAGTTCTTC. Its translation: CASSKVFILAGGIYYNEQFF.

This chain joins TRBV4-3 and TRBJ1-4, with 7 bases fitting TRBD1. J gave up 3 bases and V 0 bases, and 4 bases lay outside the gene matches. The CDR3 runs to 16 residues. CDR1 is LGHNA, CDR2 YSLEER, per germline. The CDR3 DNA reads as TGCGCCAGCAGCCAAGAAGCCACAGGGGCTAATGAAAAACTGTTTTTT. This translates into CASSQEATGANEKLFF.

As regards this clone: Different DNA sequences within this sample yield the same CDR3. The V call is TRBV18, the J call TRBJ1-1; D is undetermined. The CDR3 spans 13 residues. From germline, CDR1 is KGHSH and CDR2 LQKENI. V lost 2 bases and J lost 3, with 7 bases in between. CDR3 protein: CASSPGQDTEAFF. In nucleotides, the CDR3 is TGTGCCAGCTCACCAGGCCAGGACACTGAAGCTTTCTTT.

The V gene is TRBV19, the J gene TRBJ2-1; maybe TRBD1 (6 bases). Germline CDR1 and CDR2: LNHDA and SQIVND (reference sequence). CDR3 length equals 15 residues. Trimming pared 4 bases from V and 0 bases from J, leaving 10 bases between. The CDR3 sequence is CASSSQGSSYNEQFF. In nucleotides, the CDR3 is TGTGCCAGTAGTAGCCAGGGGAGCTCCTACAATGAGCAGTTCTTC. The whole variable domain, filled in from reference TRBV19 and TRBJ2-1, reads DGGITQSPKYLFRKEGQNVTLSCEQNLNHDAMYWYRQDPGQGLRLIYYSQIVNDFQKGDIAEGYSVSREKKESFPLTVTSAQKNPTAFYLCASSSQGSSYNEQFFGPGTRLTVL.

The V gene is TRBV6-2 or TRBV6-3, the J gene TRBJ1-5; tentative D call: TRBD1 (5 bases). The CDR3 length is 15 residues. The V gene lost 3 bases and the J gene lost 2 bases, with 11 bases spanning the gap. Looked up from germline, CDR1 is MNHEY and CDR2 is SVGEGT. The DNA for the CDR3 is TGTGCCAGCAGTTATGGCGGGGACGGCAATCAGCCCCAGCATTTT. Protein product: CASSYGGDGNQPQHF.

The chain links TRBV19 to TRBJ1-1; maybe TRBD1 (6 bases). Trimming removed 4 bases at V and 4 bases at J, with 13 bases between. The CDR3 has 14 residues. Germline CDR1 and CDR2: LNHDA and SQIVND (reference sequence). Written as DNA, the CDR3 is TGTGCCAGTAGTACCTTGACAGGCTCCACTGAAGCTTTCTTT. Protein sequence: CASSTLTGSTEAFF.

Regarding this clone: The sample carries other DNA sequences with the same CDR3. The CDR3 loop reads CASSLQGYEQYF. The CDR3 coding sequence is TGTGCCAGCAGCTTACAGGGTTACGAGCAGTACTTC. The chain is built from TRBV11-2 and TRBJ2-7; the D gene is possibly TRBD1 (5 bases). Trimming cost V 2 bases and J 4 bases, with 6 bases left between them. Germline V gene lookup returns CDR1 SGHAT and CDR2 FQNNGV. The CDR3 spans 12 residues.

The chain is built from TRBV5-8 and TRBJ1-3, with D possibly being TRBD1 (6 bases). Germline loops: CDR1 SGHTS, CDR2 YDEGEE. The CDR3 has 15 residues. Trimming cost V 0 bases and J 2 bases, with 9 bases left between them. The CDR3 sequence is CASSLGRGAGNTIYF. CDR3 in DNA: TGTGCCAGCAGCTTGGGCAGGGGAGCTGGAAACACCATATATTTT.

The chain is built from TRBV7-9 and TRBJ2-7; 12 nucleotides line up with TRBD1. The germline V gene has CDR1 SEHNR and CDR2 FQNEAQ (reference sequence). J was trimmed by 4 bases and V by 4 bases; bases with no gene match: 11. The length of the CDR3 is 17 residues. Here the CDR3 DNA reads TGTGCCAGCAGCTCAAAGGCCGGGACAGGGGGCGATTACGAGCAGTACTTC. Translation gives CASSSKAGTGGDYEQYF.